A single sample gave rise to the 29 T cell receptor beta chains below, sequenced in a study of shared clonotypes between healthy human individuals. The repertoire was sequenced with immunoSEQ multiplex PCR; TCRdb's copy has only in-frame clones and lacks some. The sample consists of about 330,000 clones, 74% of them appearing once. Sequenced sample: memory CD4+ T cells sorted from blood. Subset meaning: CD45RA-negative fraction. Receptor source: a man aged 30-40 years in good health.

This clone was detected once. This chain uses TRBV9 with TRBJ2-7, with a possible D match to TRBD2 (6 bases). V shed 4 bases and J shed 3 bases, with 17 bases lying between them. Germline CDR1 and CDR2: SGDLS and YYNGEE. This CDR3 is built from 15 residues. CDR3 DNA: TGTGCCAGCAGCCCACACCCGGGACTGCTCTACGAGCAGTACTTC. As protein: CASSPHPGLLYEQYF.

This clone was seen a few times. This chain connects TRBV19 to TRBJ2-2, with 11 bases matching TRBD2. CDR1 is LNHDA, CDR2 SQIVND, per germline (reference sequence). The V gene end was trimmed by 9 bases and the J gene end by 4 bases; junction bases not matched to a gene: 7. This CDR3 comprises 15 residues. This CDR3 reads CASSVGTSGTGELFF. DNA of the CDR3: TGTGCCAGCTCAGTCGGGACTAGCGGCACCGGGGAGCTGTTTTTT. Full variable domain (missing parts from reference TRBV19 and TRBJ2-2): DGGITQSPKYLFRKEGQNVTLSCEQNLNHDAMYWYRQDPGQGLRLIYYSQIVNDFQKGDIAEGYSVSREKKESFPLTVTSAQKNPTAFYLCASSVGTSGTGELFFGEGSRLTVL.

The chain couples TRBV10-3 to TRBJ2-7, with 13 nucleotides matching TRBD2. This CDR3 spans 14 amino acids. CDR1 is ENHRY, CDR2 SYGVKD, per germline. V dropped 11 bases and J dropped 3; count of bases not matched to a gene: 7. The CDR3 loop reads CAVKRTSGSYEQYF. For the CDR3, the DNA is TGTGCCGTCAAACGGACTAGCGGGAGCTACGAGCAGTACTTC.

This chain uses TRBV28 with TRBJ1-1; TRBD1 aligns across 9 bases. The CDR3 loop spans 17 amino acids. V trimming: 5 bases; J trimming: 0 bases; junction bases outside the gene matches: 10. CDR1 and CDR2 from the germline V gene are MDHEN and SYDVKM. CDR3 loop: CASSAGTGRALNTEAFF. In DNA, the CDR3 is TGTGCCAGCAGTGCCGGGACAGGGAGGGCTTTGAACACTGAAGCTTTCTTT. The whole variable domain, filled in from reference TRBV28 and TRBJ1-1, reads DVKVTQSSRYLVKRTGEKVFLECVQDMDHENMFWYRQDPGLGLRLIYFSYDVKMKEKGDIPEGYSVSREKKERFSLILESASTNQTSMYLCASSAGTGRALNTEAFFGQGTRLTVV.

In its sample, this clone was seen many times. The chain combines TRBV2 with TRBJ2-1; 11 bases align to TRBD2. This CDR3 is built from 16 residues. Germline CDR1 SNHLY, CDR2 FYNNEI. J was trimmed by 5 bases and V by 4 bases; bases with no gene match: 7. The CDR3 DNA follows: TGTGCCAGCAGTGCCCAACTAGCGGGAGAGCACAATGAGCAGTTCTTC. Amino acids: CASSAQLAGEHNEQFF.

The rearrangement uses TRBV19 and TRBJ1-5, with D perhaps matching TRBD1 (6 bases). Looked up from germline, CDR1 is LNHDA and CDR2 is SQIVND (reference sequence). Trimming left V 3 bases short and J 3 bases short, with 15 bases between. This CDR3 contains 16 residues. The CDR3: CASSIMGRGNNQPQHF. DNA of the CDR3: TGTGCCAGTAGTATCATGGGCAGGGGAAACAATCAGCCCCAGCATTTT.

The CDR3 reads CASSLGGWGEKLFF. DNA of the CDR3: TGTGCCAGCAGTTTAGGAGGATGGGGTGAAAAACTGTTTTTT. This sequence joins TRBV28 and TRBJ1-4; D remains unclear. Per germline, CDR1 MDHEN and CDR2 SYDVKM. The CDR3 consists of 14 residues. The V and J ends lost 2 bases and 7 bases respectively, with 11 bases between them.

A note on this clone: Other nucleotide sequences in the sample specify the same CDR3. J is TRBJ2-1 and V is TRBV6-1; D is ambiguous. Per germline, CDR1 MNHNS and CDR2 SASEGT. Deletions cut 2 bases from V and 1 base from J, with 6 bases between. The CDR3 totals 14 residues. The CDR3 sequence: CASSELGSYNEQFF. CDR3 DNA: TGTGCCAGCAGTGAACTGGGTTCCTACAATGAGCAGTTCTTC.

CDR3 sequence (DNA): TGTACCGGGGAGCGGGAGGGCGCTGAGCAGTTCTTC. Translating it yields CTGEREGAEQFF. The rearrangement uses TRBV25-1 and TRBJ2-1; 10 bases align to TRBD2. This CDR3 has 12 residues. The germline gives CDR1 MGHDK, CDR2 SYGVNS.

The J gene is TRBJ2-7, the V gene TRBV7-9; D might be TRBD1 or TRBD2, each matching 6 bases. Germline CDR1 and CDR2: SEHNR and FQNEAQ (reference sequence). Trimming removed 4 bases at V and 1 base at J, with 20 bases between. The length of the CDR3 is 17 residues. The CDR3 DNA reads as TGTGCCAGCAGCTCCTCGGGGGTAGGGGGAAGGTCCTACGAGCAGTACTTC. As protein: CASSSSGVGGRSYEQYF.

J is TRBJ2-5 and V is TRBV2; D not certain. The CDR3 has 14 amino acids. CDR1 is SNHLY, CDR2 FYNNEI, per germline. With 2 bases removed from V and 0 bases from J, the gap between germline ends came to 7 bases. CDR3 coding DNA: TGTGCCAGCAGTGAATTTGGACACCAAGAGACCCAGTACTTC. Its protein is CASSEFGHQETQYF.

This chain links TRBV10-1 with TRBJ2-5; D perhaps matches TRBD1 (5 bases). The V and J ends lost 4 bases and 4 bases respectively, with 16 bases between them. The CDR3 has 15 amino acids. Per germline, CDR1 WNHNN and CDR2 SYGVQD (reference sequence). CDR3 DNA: TGCGCCAGCAGTGTGACAGCTGCCTTTGGAGAGACCCAGTACTTC. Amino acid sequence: CASSVTAAFGETQYF.

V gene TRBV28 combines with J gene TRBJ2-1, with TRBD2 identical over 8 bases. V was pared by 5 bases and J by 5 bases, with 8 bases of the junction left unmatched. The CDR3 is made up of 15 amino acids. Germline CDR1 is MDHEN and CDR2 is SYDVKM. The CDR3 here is CASSQSGGGDNEQFF. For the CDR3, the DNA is TGTGCCAGCAGTCAAAGCGGGGGAGGCGACAATGAGCAGTTCTTC.

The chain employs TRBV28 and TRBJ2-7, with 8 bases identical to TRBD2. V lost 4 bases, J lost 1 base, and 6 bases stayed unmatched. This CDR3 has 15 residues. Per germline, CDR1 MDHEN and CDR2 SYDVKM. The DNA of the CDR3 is TGTGCCAGCAGTTACACTAGCGGAGCTTCCTACGAGCAGTACTTC. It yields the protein CASSYTSGASYEQYF.

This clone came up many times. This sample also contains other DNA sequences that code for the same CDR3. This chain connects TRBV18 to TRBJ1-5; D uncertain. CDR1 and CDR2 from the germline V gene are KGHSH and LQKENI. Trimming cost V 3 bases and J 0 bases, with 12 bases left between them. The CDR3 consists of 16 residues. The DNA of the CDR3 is TGTGCCAGCTCACCCGTGCGCGGTTATAGCAATCAGCCCCAGCATTTT. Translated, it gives CASSPVRGYSNQPQHF.

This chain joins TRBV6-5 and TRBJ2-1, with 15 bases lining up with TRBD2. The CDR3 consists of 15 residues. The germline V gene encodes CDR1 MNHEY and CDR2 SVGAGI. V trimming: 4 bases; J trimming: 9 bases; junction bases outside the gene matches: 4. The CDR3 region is CASSSGLAGGGEQFF. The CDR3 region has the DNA TGTGCCAGCAGTTCTGGACTAGCGGGAGGGGGTGAGCAGTTCTTC.

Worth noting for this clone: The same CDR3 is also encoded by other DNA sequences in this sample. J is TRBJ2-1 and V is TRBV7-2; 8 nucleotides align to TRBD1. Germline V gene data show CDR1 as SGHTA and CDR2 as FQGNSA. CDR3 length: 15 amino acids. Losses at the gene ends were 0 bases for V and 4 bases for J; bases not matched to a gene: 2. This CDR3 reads CASSLARGLYNEQFF. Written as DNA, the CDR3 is TGTGCCAGCAGCTTAGCCAGGGGGCTATACAATGAGCAGTTCTTC.

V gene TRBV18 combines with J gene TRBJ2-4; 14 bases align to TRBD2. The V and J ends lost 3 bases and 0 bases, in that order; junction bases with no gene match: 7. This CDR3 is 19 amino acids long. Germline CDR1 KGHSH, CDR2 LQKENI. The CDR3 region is CASSPMRLAGGLAKNIQYF. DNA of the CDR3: TGTGCCAGCTCACCGATGAGACTAGCGGGAGGGCTAGCCAAAAACATTCAGTACTTC. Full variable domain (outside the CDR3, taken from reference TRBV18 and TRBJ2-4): NAGVMQNPRHLVRRRGQEARLRCSPMKGHSHVYWYRQLPEEGLKFMVYLQKENIIDESGMPKERFSAEFPKEGPSILRIQQVVRGDSAAYFCASSPMRLAGGLAKNIQYFGAGTRLSVL.

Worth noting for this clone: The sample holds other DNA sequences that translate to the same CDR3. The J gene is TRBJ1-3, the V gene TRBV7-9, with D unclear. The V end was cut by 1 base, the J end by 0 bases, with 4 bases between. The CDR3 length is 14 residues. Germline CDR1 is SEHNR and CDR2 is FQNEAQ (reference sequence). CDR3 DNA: TGTGCCAGCAGCTTAGTAGGCTCTGGAAACACCATATATTTT. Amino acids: CASSLVGSGNTIYF.

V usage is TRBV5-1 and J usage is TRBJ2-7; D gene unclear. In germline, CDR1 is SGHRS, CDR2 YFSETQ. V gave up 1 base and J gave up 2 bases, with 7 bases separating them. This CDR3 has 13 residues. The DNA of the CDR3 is TGCGCCAGCAGCTTGAACAGAGCCTACGAGCAGTACTTC. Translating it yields CASSLNRAYEQYF.

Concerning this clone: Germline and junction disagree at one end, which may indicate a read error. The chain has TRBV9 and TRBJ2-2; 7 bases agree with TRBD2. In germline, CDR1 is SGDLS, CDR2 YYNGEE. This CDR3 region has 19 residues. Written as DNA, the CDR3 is TGTGCCAGCACCGTAACCCACCGACCGGGGAGGGGAGTCACCGGGGAGCTGTTTTTT. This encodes CASTVTHRPGRGVTGELFF.

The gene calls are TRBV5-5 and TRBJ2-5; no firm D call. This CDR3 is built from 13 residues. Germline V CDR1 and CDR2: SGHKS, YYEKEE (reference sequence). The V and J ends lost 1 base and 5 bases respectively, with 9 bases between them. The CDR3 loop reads CASSLSFLETQYF. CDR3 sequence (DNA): TGTGCCAGCAGCTTGTCTTTCCTTGAGACCCAGTACTTC.

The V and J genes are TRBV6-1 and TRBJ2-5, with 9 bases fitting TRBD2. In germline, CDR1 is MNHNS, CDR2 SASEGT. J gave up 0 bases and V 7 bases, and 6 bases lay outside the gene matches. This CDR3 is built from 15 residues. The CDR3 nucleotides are TGTGCCAGCACTCTGTCTAGCGGGAACCAAGAGACCCAGTACTTC. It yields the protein CASTLSSGNQETQYF.

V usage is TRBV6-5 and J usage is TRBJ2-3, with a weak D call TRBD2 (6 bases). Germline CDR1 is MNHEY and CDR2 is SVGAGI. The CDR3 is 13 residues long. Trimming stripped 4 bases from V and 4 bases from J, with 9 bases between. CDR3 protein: CASSLTGADTQYF. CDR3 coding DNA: TGTGCCAGCAGTTTGACGGGGGCAGATACGCAGTATTTT.

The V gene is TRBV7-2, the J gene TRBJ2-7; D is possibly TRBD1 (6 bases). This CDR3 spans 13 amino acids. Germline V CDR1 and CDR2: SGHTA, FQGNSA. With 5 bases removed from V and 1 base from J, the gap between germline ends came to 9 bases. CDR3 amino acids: CASSGQSSYEQYF. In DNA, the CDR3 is TGTGCCAGCAGCGGACAGAGTTCCTACGAGCAGTACTTC.

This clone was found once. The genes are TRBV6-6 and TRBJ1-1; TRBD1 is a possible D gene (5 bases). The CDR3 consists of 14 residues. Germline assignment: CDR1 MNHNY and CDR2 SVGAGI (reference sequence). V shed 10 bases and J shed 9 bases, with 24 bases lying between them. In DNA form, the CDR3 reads TGTGCCACCGCAACAAACCGGACAATTCCGAAAGCTTTCTTT. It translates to CATATNRTIPKAFF.

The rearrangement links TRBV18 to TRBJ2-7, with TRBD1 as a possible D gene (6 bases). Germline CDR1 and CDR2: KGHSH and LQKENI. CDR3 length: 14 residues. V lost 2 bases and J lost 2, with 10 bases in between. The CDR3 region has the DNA TGTGCCAGCTCACCAACTGGACAGACCTACGAGCAGTACTTC. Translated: CASSPTGQTYEQYF.

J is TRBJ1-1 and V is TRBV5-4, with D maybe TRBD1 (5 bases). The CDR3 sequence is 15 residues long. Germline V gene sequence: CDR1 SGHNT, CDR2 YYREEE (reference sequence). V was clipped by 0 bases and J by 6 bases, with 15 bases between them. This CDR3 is CASSLELQGVAEAFF. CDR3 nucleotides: TGTGCCAGCAGCTTGGAACTTCAGGGCGTCGCTGAAGCTTTCTTT.

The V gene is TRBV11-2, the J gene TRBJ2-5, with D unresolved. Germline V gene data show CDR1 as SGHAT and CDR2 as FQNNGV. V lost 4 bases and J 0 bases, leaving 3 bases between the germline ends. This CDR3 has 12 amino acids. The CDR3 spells CASSSNQETQYF. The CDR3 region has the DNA TGTGCCAGCAGCTCCAACCAAGAGACCCAGTACTTC.